The present entry profiles one TCR beta chain with its context. Its antigen is unidentified. The sample comes from a study of cytomegalovirus exposure and HLA in healthy donors. Looking at the study overall: For the approximately 400 genotyped donors, 80% to 90% fell within the Caucasian-associated ancestry cluster.

Study observations and caveats: In a later analysis, across HLA loci, associated TCR counts were highest for DRB1, lowest for HLA-C. Most of the CMV-associated TCR beta chains (in a later analysis) appeared to be HLA-restricted. Altogether, around 160 TCR beta chains were recorded as cytomegalovirus-associated.

Both 60 Vbeta primers and 13 Jbeta primers went into the PCR. This table comes from immunoSEQ multiplex PCR, and its TCRdb copy is limited to in-frame clones, with some not included. The sample gives more than 85,000 clones, over 65% of which show up once; just over 2.5% is in the top ten. In germline, CDR1 is SGDLS, CDR2 YYNGEE. The V gene lost 3 bases and the J gene lost 2 bases, with 17 bases spanning the gap. This CDR3 contains 16 residues. The rearrangement links TRBV9 to TRBJ1-2, with no clear D. The sample was PBMCs. This clonotype was obtained from a man aged 35 to 55 in good health and CMV-seronegative. CDR3 residues: CASSALNSAGNYGYTF. CDR3 bases: TGTGCCAGCAGCGCGCTAAATTCTGCCGGGAACTATGGCTACACCTTC.